This TCR beta chain comes out of a study of Ad26.COV2.S vaccination and SARS-CoV-2 variants. Sample treatment: about 20 received Ad26.COV2.S at low or high dose, single or two shots; a few received placebo; per-sample allocation not given. Vaccine and placebo recipients were sampled on day 63 after the first injection. The assay was immunoSEQ multiplex PCR, and TCRdb's table has in-frame clones only and misses some. The sample has about 350,000 clones; about 85% are singletons. Germline values: CDR1 PRHDT, CDR2 FYEKMQ (reference sequence). V was shortened by 5 bases and J by 5 bases, with 10 bases between the two germline ends. The CDR3 contains 12 residues.

The sample was peripheral blood, taken in a trial of Ad26.COV2.S vaccine versus placebo. V is TRBV13 and J is TRBJ2-7; the D is unclear. The TCR was taken from a person between 18 and 60 years old who received the Ad26.COV2.S COVID-19 vaccine or a placebo. CDR3 residues: CASSPRKDEQYF. CDR3 DNA sequence: TGTGCCAGCAGCCCCCGGAAAGACGAGCAGTACTTC.